Listed here are 28 T cell receptor beta chains from one sample, sequenced in a study of blood T cell repertoires in COVID-19. The repertoire was sequenced with immunoSEQ multiplex PCR; TCRdb's copy has only in-frame clones and lacks some. The data contain about 65,000 clones, approximately 80% of them seen just once; the ten biggest clones take up about 10%. The specimen was peripheral blood. These receptors were obtained from a man aged 45 to 65 with COVID-19, enrolled during active disease.

The chain employs TRBV19 and TRBJ1-3; no clear D. The CDR3 extends over 12 amino acids. Germline V CDR1 and CDR2: LNHDA, SQIVND (reference sequence). Trimming removed 8 bases at V and 1 base at J, with 6 bases between. The CDR3 sequence: CASGQSGNTIYF. Written as DNA, the CDR3 is TGTGCCAGTGGTCAGTCTGGAAACACCATATATTTT.

The chain combines TRBV21-1 with TRBJ2-6; the table's D call TRBD2 went unverified against the DNA. TRBV21-1 is labeled a pseudogene. The CDR3 totals 16 residues. Here the CDR3 reads CASSKPGVPGANVLTF. CDR3 DNA sequence: TGTGCCAGCAGCAAACCGGGAGTACCGGGGGCCAACGTCCTGACTTTC.

The chain uses TRBV6-4 and TRBJ1-1, with a tentative D call TRBD1 (5 bases). V gave up 3 bases and J gave up 1 base, with 9 bases separating them. The CDR3 runs 14 residues. In germline, CDR1 is MRHNA, CDR2 SNTAGT. The CDR3 loop reads CASSEQGENTEAFF. The CDR3 DNA sequence: TGTGCCAGCAGTGAACAAGGGGAGAACACTGAAGCTTTCTTT.

The J gene is TRBJ2-1, the V gene TRBV7-3, with a possible D match to TRBD1 (6 bases). V dropped 4 bases and J dropped 7 bases, with 11 bases sitting between them. CDR3 size: 13 residues. Germline V lookup: CDR1 SGHTA, CDR2 FQGTGA. The DNA for the CDR3 is TGTGCCAGCAGCTCCCAGGGGTTGAATGAGCAGTTCTTC. Protein product: CASSSQGLNEQFF.

The chain links TRBV5-4 to TRBJ2-3, with 8 bases aligning to TRBD2. CDR1 and CDR2 from the germline V gene are SGHNT and YYREEE (reference sequence). V shed 4 bases, J shed 8 bases, and the junction held 9 bases outside the gene matches. The CDR3 is made up of 14 amino acids. The chain's CDR3 is CASSPGLVGVTQYF. Here the CDR3 DNA reads TGTGCCAGCAGCCCGGGACTAGTTGGAGTTACGCAGTATTTT.

This clone was detected a few times. The J gene is TRBJ2-5, the V gene TRBV29-1, with 7 nucleotides matching TRBD1. CDR1 SQVTM and CDR2 ANQGSEA come from the germline V gene. V shed 4 bases and J 1 base; nucleotides not matched to a gene: 3. The CDR3 is made up of 13 amino acids. CDR3 DNA: TGCAGCGTTGCGAGGGGGCTCCAAGAGACCCAGTACTTC. Amino acid sequence: CSVARGLQETQYF.

The rearrangement uses TRBV7-9 and TRBJ2-7, with 8 nucleotides matching TRBD2. The trim removed 1 base at V and 3 bases at J, leaving 14 bases unmatched. Germline V lookup: CDR1 SEHNR, CDR2 FQNEAQ (reference sequence). CDR3 length equals 18 residues. The DNA of the CDR3 is TGTGCCAGCAGCTTAGAACTTCCTCCGGCGGGAGGTCGCTACGAGCAGTACTTC. This translates into CASSLELPPAGGRYEQYF.

This chain joins TRBV7-8 and TRBJ1-1; TRBD1 is a possible D gene (5 bases). The CDR3 is made up of 15 amino acids. V lost 1 base and J 5 bases, leaving 14 bases between the germline ends. Germline V CDR1 and CDR2: SGHVS, FQNEAQ. CDR3 loop: CASSLGAGMRTEAFF. CDR3 nucleotides: TGTGCCAGCAGCTTAGGTGCAGGGATGCGGACTGAAGCTTTCTTT.

V gene TRBV19 combines with J gene TRBJ2-7; 7 positions match TRBD2. Germline trimming cut 8 bases from V and 1 base from J; bases unmatched to any gene: 2. There are 12 residues in the CDR3. The germline CDR1 and CDR2 sequences are LNHDA and SQIVND (reference sequence). Here the CDR3 DNA reads TGTGCCAGTGGACTAGGATCCTACGAGCAGTACTTC. Amino acid sequence: CASGLGSYEQYF.

The chain uses TRBV4-1 and TRBJ1-1; TRBD1 aligns across 10 bases. The CDR3 has 14 residues. The germline gives CDR1 MGHRA, CDR2 YSYEKL. J gave up 10 bases and V 3 bases, and 8 bases lay outside the gene matches. The CDR3 DNA sequence: TGCGCCAGCAGCCAGGTGGGACAGGGGAGGTCAGCTTTCTTT. The encoded protein is CASSQVGQGRSAFF.

The chain has TRBV10-3 and TRBJ2-5, with D perhaps matching TRBD1 (5 bases). The CDR3 is 15 residues long. Trimming removed 0 bases at V and 6 bases at J, with 14 bases between. Germline loops: CDR1 ENHRY, CDR2 SYGVKD. CDR3 in amino acids: CAISESGLDVKTQYF. The CDR3 DNA is TGTGCCATCAGTGAGTCGGGGCTAGATGTAAAGACCCAGTACTTC.

The rearrangement uses TRBV6-6 and TRBJ1-2, with 7 bases aligning to TRBD1. The CDR3 is 15 residues long. Per the germline V gene, CDR1 is MNHNY and CDR2 is SVGAGI (reference sequence). V trimming: 5 bases; J trimming: 2 bases; junction bases outside the gene matches: 8. The CDR3: CASSPIPTGNYGYTF. CDR3 nucleotides: TGTGCCAGCAGTCCAATACCGACAGGGAACTATGGCTACACCTTC.

The rearrangement uses TRBV15 and TRBJ2-7; TRBD2 is a possible D gene (5 bases). V gave up 8 bases and J gave up 7 bases, with 18 bases separating them. Germline CDR1 and CDR2: LNHNV and YYDKDF (reference sequence). The CDR3 runs to 13 residues. The CDR3 DNA follows: TGTGCCACCGCCCGAGGGTCCTCGGAAGAGCAGTACTTC. Translated: CATARGSSEEQYF.

Many counts were recorded for this clone. The gene calls are TRBV5-3 and TRBJ1-5; D may be TRBD1 (5 bases). TRBV5-3 counts as an open reading frame of uncertain function. There are 14 residues in the CDR3. Trimming left V 0 bases short and J 6 bases short, with 10 bases between. CDR3 sequence (DNA): TGTGCCAGAAGCTTGGAAGGGGCTGGTCAGCCCCAGCATTTT. Its translation is CARSLEGAGQPQHF.

In DNA form, the CDR3 reads TGTGCCTGGGGACAAAGCAATCAGCCCCAGCATTTT. Residues: CAWGQSNQPQHF. The genes are TRBV30 and TRBJ1-5, with a tentative D call TRBD1 (5 bases). This CDR3 has 12 residues. Germline-derived CDR1 and CDR2 are GTSNPN and SVGIG (reference sequence). V was shortened by 5 bases and J by 1 base, with 6 bases between the two germline ends.

This clone was found once. This chain joins TRBV5-1 and TRBJ2-3, with TRBD1 identical over 8 bases. The CDR3 length is 16 residues. The V gene end was trimmed by 3 bases and the J gene end by 0 bases; junction bases not matched to a gene: 6. Germline CDR1 reads SGHRS; CDR2 reads YFSETQ. CDR3 coding DNA: TGCGCCAGCAGCTGGGGACAGGTTGGGAGCACAGATACGCAGTATTTT. Protein sequence: CASSWGQVGSTDTQYF.

V usage is TRBV10-3 and J usage is TRBJ2-1; 8 bases agree with TRBD1. The CDR3 is 14 residues long. CDR1 and CDR2 from the germline V gene are ENHRY and SYGVKD. With V trimmed by 8 bases and J by 7 bases, 10 bases remained unmatched. The CDR3 sequence: CAIASRGQSNEQFF. The CDR3 DNA reads TGTGCCATCGCGAGCAGGGGGCAAAGTAATGAGCAGTTCTTC.

The V call is TRBV27, the J call TRBJ2-2; a weak D match, TRBD1 (5 bases). The V and J ends lost 6 bases and 0 bases respectively, with 8 bases between them. This CDR3 is built from 14 residues. In germline, CDR1 is MNHEY, CDR2 SMNVEV (reference sequence). The CDR3 here is CASRTASNTGELFF. The DNA of the CDR3 is TGTGCCAGCAGGACAGCCTCGAACACCGGGGAGCTGTTTTTT.

The J gene is TRBJ2-2, the V gene TRBV7-9; TRBD1 aligns across 7 bases. The germline V gene has CDR1 SEHNR and CDR2 FQNEAQ (reference sequence). This CDR3 contains 14 residues. V shed 2 bases, J shed 4 bases, and the junction held 1 base outside the gene matches. CDR3 in amino acids: CASSLRGLTGELFF. In DNA form, the CDR3 reads TGTGCCAGCAGCTTAAGGGGGCTCACCGGGGAGCTGTTTTTT.

The chain combines TRBV3-1 (or the pseudogene TRBV3-2) with TRBJ1-5; D uncertain. Between the trimmed V and J ends, which lost 1 base and 9 bases, there was a span of 7 bases. Germline V gene sequence: CDR1 LGHDT, CDR2 YNNKEL (reference sequence). CDR3 length: 12 amino acids. CDR3 coding DNA: TGTGCCAGCAGCCAAGGGTACTCGCCCCAGCATTTT. As protein: CASSQGYSPQHF.

This clone was seen just once. The chain joins TRBV10-3 to TRBJ1-4; maybe TRBD1 (5 bases). The V gene lost 7 bases and the J gene lost 1 base, with 10 bases spanning the gap. There are 14 residues in the CDR3. Germline V gene sequence: CDR1 ENHRY, CDR2 SYGVKD. The CDR3 is CAITPDRTNEKLFF. The DNA for the CDR3 is TGTGCCATCACCCCAGACAGAACTAATGAAAAACTGTTTTTT.

The chain combines TRBV12-3 or TRBV12-4 with TRBJ2-1, with a tentative D call TRBD1 (5 bases). The V gene lost 3 bases and the J gene lost 4 bases, with 7 bases spanning the gap. This CDR3 comprises 13 residues. CDR3 in amino acids: CASSLGHYNEQFF. CDR3 coding DNA: TGTGCCAGCAGTTTGGGGCATTACAATGAGCAGTTCTTC.

The gene calls are TRBV7-2 and TRBJ2-3; D possibly corresponds to TRBD2 (5 bases). Trimming took off 6 bases at V and 3 bases at J, with 13 bases between the two ends. Germline values: CDR1 SGHTA, CDR2 FQGNSA. The CDR3 has 14 residues. The CDR3, as DNA: TGTGCCAGCAGTTCAGGACTTACGACAGATACGCAGTATTTT. Translated, it gives CASSSGLTTDTQYF. The complete variable domain, with remaining parts taken from reference TRBV7-2 and TRBJ2-3, reads GAGVSQSPSNKVTEKGKDVELRCDPISGHTALYWYRQSLGQGLEFLIYFQGNSAPDKSGLPSDRFSAERTGGSVSTLTIQRTQQEDSAVYLCASSSGLTTDTQYFGPGTRLTVL.

This chain joins TRBV7-9 and TRBJ2-4, with 8 nucleotides matching TRBD2. The junction had 16 bases not matched to a gene; V was cut back by 5 bases and J by 4 bases. CDR3 length: 18 residues. Germline values: CDR1 SEHNR, CDR2 FQNEAQ (reference sequence). CDR3 amino acids: CASSRLAGSAGAKNIQYF. CDR3 nucleotide sequence: TGTGCCAGCAGCCGGCTGGCCGGCTCAGCGGGAGCAAAAAACATTCAGTACTTC.

The V and J genes are TRBV28 and TRBJ1-5, with a tentative D call TRBD1 (5 bases). Germline values: CDR1 MDHEN, CDR2 SYDVKM. The CDR3 has 16 amino acids. V was clipped by 2 bases and J by 3 bases, with 14 bases between them. The CDR3 DNA reads TGTGCCAGCAGTTTAGGGATTAGGGGAAACAATCAGCCCCAGCATTTT. Residues: CASSLGIRGNNQPQHF.

This sequence joins TRBV18 and TRBJ2-3; TRBD1 matches at 10 bases. Losses at the gene ends were 1 base for V and 5 bases for J; bases not matched to a gene: 18. The CDR3 is 20 amino acids. CDR1 and CDR2 from the germline V gene are KGHSH and LQKENI. CDR3 nucleotide sequence: TGTGCCAGCTCACCACTTGGGGACAGGGGCCGATGGCAGAGCCGAGATACGCAGTATTTT. Protein sequence: CASSPLGDRGRWQSRDTQYF.

The V gene is TRBV2, the J gene TRBJ1-1; TRBD1 is a possible D gene (5 bases). The CDR3 extends over 14 amino acids. The germline V gene has CDR1 SNHLY and CDR2 FYNNEI. V was clipped by 6 bases and J by 8 bases, with 19 bases between them. For the CDR3, the DNA is TGTGCCAGCAGACCAGACAGTTTTGGCCTGGAAGCTTTCTTT. Its translation is CASRPDSFGLEAFF.

V and J are TRBV6-2 or TRBV6-3 and TRBJ2-6; tentatively, D is TRBD2 (6 bases). The V gene lost 2 bases and the J gene lost 0 bases, with 8 bases spanning the gap. This CDR3 is 16 amino acids long. Germline lookup yields CDR1 MNHEY and CDR2 SVGEGT. The DNA of the CDR3 is TGTGCCAGCAGTTACGACGGGAGCTCTGGGGCCAACGTCCTGACTTTC. It is translated as CASSYDGSSGANVLTF.